A selection of T cell receptor beta chains follows, all from one sample in a study of T cells in Graves' hyperthyroidism and ophthalmopathy. TCRdb used MiXCR to reprocess the multiplex PCR reads, holding one entry per CDR3 protein. This table has a few hundred thousand distinct CDR3 sequences, around a sixth appearing once. Material: blood. All receptors derive from a man between 18 and 29 years old with Graves' ophthalmopathy. Each CDR3 is given with its conserved first and last residue. Each record gives: J gene, V gene, clone size, CDR3 protein. Only some rows state a clone size, as once, few, many or a class for expanded clones.

>TRBJ2-5|TRBV3-1|.
CASSPTSGGPRETRYF
>TRBJ1-1|TRBV5-1|many
CASSLDPGAGNTEAFF
>TRBJ2-4|TRBV13|.
CASSPSGGQLAKNIQYF
>TRBJ2-2|TRBV19|.
CASSIIGMTGELFF
>TRBJ1-5|TRBV29-1|.
CSVLTGASNQPQHF
>TRBJ2-7|TRBV20-1|many
CSARGAVSYEQYF
>TRBJ2-3|TRBV7-2|few
CASSAFTDTQYF
>TRBJ2-2|TRBV12-3/TRBV12-4|.
CASSSPGTGGTGELFF
>TRBJ1-2|TRBV9|few
CASSVHRAGNYGYTF
>TRBJ1-2|TRBV5-1|many
CASSHDRVYGYTF
>TRBJ2-7|TRBV18|.
CASSPPGRLAILREQYF
>TRBJ1-1|TRBV3-1|many
CASSHGGKNTEAFF
>TRBJ2-1|TRBV12-3/TRBV12-4|.
CASSFGGLLRQFF
>TRBJ2-2|TRBV6-1|few
CASSLAGAPGTGELFF
>TRBJ2-2|TRBV6-1|many
CASSASGTGELFF
>TRBJ2-6|TRBV20-1|few
CSASRRLSGANVLTF
>TRBJ2-3|TRBV5-5|many
CASSTGGPPDTQYF
>TRBJ1-3|TRBV6-4|.
CASKFDRTYSGNTIYF
>TRBJ2-5|TRBV3-1|few
CASSPTTYAGEETQYF
>TRBJ2-3|TRBV20-1|.
CSAREVSGRSREDTQYF
>TRBJ2-5|TRBV6-1|.
CASAVAPGAETQYF
>TRBJ2-7|TRBV6-1|few
CASSGLAGAGEQYF
>TRBJ2-7|TRBV5-1|many
CASSFGQGVDEQYF
>TRBJ2-1|TRBV5-4|.
CASSLGGGSPNYNEQFF
>TRBJ2-7|TRBV4-1|.
CASSQAGQGIYEQYF
>TRBJ1-6|TRBV12-3/TRBV12-4|many
CARTAGGQECSPLHF
>TRBJ2-3|TRBV2|.
CASSHWTRDRGREDTQYF
>TRBJ1-1|TRBV12-3/TRBV12-4|many
CASTLGRANTEAFF
>TRBJ1-4|TRBV10-2|.
CASISTGGNEKLFF
>TRBJ2-5|TRBV27|many
CASSPGHFQETQYF
>TRBJ2-1|TRBV24-1|many
CATSDGQSSYNEQFF
>TRBJ2-1|TRBV7-2|.
CASSLTRGGVNEQFF
>TRBJ2-7|TRBV3-1|many
CASRSYRDEQYF
>TRBJ2-7|TRBV20-1|.
CSAHGDTSYEQYF
>TRBJ1-1|TRBV7-8|many
CASSLRPDPGGAFF
>TRBJ1-6|TRBV2|many
CASSQDTGLNNSPLHF
>TRBJ2-6|TRBV28|few
CASSLFPRQRPGANVLTF
>TRBJ2-1|TRBV7-2|.
CASSLSQGHNEQFF
>TRBJ1-6|TRBV6-2/TRBV6-3|few
CASSGTGVSYNSPLHF
>TRBJ1-3|TRBV6-2/TRBV6-3|.
CASSYSDFFPDSGNTIYF